This section outlines one TCR beta chain sequence together with its context. The antigen remains unidentified. Germline V gene data show CDR1 as LGHDT and CDR2 as YNNKEL (reference sequence). The CDR3 loop spans 14 amino acids. This entry is derived from a study of T cells expressing NK-cell markers. Study-level information: The sequencing cohort of eight donors included seven HCMV-seropositive individuals and one seronegative individual.

Using the 5' RACE reads, TCRdb records one entry per CDR3 protein without DNA. The sample data list some 340,000 distinct CDR3 sequences. Study conclusions and caveats: Of the CD8+ T cells in more than five donors, about 1.0-7.5% belonged to dominant NKG2C+ clonotypes.

Sequencing was performed on blood T cells: a sorted CD56 or NKG2C T cell subset, CD4+ or CD8+ T cells, or bulk PBMC T cells (not recorded which). V and J are TRBV3-1 and TRBJ2-5; lacking DNA, the TRBD1 call made by TCRdb goes unchecked. The source is a man aged 18-75 years in good health. CDR3 loop: CASSTPGVQETQYF.